The present T cell receptor (beta chain) was sequenced within a study of T cells in Graves' hyperthyroidism and ophthalmopathy. Study findings and constraints: Among clonotypes expanded in thyroid above 0.001, most were also found in blood.

Germline lookup yields CDR1 DFQATT and CDR2 SNEGSKA (reference sequence). CDR3 length: 15 amino acids. V lost 5 bases to trimming and J lost 2 bases; unmatched junction nucleotides: 11. Amplified TCR beta CDR3 regions came from RNA transcripts. The HTBI primer set served for first-round RT-PCR of the TCR CDR3. TCRdb reanalysed the multiplex PCR reads using MiXCR and keeps one entry per CDR3 protein. The sample yields over 300,000 distinct CDR3 sequences, approximately 13% seen once. This clonotype was found a few times. Its antigen remains unknown. Because it lacks the conserved phenylalanine or tryptophan at the end, this CDR3 is likely a read error. Lactation, pregnancy, other autoimmune disease or uncontrolled infection led to exclusion of patients. Clinical symptoms, serum thyroxine and TRAb, thyroid ultrasound and orbital computed tomography were used for the diagnoses. An approximately 10 ml volume of fresh peripheral blood provided the PBMCs.

This clonotype originated in a middle-aged woman with Graves' ophthalmopathy. This chain joins TRBV20-1 and TRBJ1-1, with 7 bases identical to TRBD1. The specimen was blood. CDR3: CSAYDRTGYNTEAFS. As DNA, the CDR3 is TGCAGTGCTTACGATCGGACAGGTTATAACACTGAAGCTTTCTCT.